The present T cell receptor beta chain was sequenced within a study of memory CD4+ T cells and cytomegalovirus serostatus. TCRdb's table, derived via immunoSEQ multiplex PCR, lists solely in-frame clones and lacks some. The table has approximately 52,000 clones, around four fifths seen once. Germline V CDR1 and CDR2: MNHNS, SASEGT. V was trimmed by 6 bases and J by 9 bases, leaving 18 bases between them. CDR3 length equals 14 residues. The sort gate was single viable CD3+CD4+CD8-CD45RO+ cells for memory CD4+ T cells. The source of this sequence is an adult in good health and CMV-seronegative. The J gene is TRBJ2-1, the V gene TRBV6-1; tentative D call: TRBD2 (7 bases). The material sequenced was memory CD4+ T cells from blood. Here the CDR3 reads CASSQSGRGGEQFF. The CDR3 DNA follows: TGTGCCAGCAGCCAGAGCGGTAGGGGGGGTGAGCAGTTCTTC.